This T cell receptor beta chain was found in a study of a mutant IDH1 vaccine in newly diagnosed glioma. Overall study context: Onset of vaccination occurred 4-6 weeks following radiotherapy alone, or with temozolomide cycles. Earlier therapy was either radiotherapy, temozolomide, or both, and most got both.

The germline V gene has CDR1 SGHNT and CDR2 YYREEE (reference sequence). Between the trimmed V and J ends, which lost 10 bases and 0 bases, there was a span of 16 bases. This CDR3 has 15 residues. This clone was seen more than once but under ten times. What it recognizes is unknown. Time point denoted: week 35, safety follow-up. One vaccine dose held 300 ug of mutant IDH1 20-mer peptide and came with topical imiquimod. Those who donated had recent WHO grade 3 or 4 IDH1-mutant, ATRX-lost astrocytomas. Study conclusions and caveats: Across multiple MHC alleles, 93.3% of patients had vaccine-induced responses.

The assay was immunoSEQ multiplex PCR, and TCRdb's table has in-frame clones only and misses some. The sample lists tens of thousands of clones; approximately 80% were seen once. The source was PBMCs, collected from a glioma patient whose treatment included an IDH1 peptide vaccine. The J gene is TRBJ2-2, the V gene TRBV5-4; the D gene could be TRBD1 or TRBD2 (5 bases each). The TCR sequence derives from a man in his forties with glioma. The CDR3 spells CAAGAEDANTGELFF. In nucleotides, the CDR3 is TGTGCCGCCGGGGCGGAGGATGCGAACACCGGGGAGCTGTTTTTT.